A single sample is the source of the 6 T cell receptor beta chains below, sequenced in a study of T cell changes during pregnancy in multiple sclerosis. Profiling relied on immunoSEQ multiplex PCR, and the TCRdb table lists in-frame clones only, not all of them. The sample records about 59,000 clones, over 90% being singletons. This specimen was CD8+ T cells from peripheral blood mononuclear cells, taken in the third trimester of pregnancy. The receptors here all came from a female donor with multiple sclerosis, enrolled in a pregnancy study.

J is TRBJ2-1 and V is TRBV7-8; 14 bases agree with TRBD2. Losses at the gene ends were 1 base for V and 7 bases for J; bases not matched to a gene: 15. CDR1 SGHVS and CDR2 FQNEAQ come from the germline V gene. This CDR3 is 20 amino acids long. CDR3 sequence reads: CASSLVVRQGLAGVMNEQFF. In DNA form, the CDR3 reads TGTGCCAGCAGCTTAGTAGTTCGGCAGGGACTAGCGGGAGTAATGAATGAGCAGTTCTTC.

The chain employs TRBV7-9 and TRBJ2-7; TRBD1 matches at 7 bases. Germline lookup yields CDR1 SEHNR and CDR2 FQNEAQ (reference sequence). V gave up 4 bases and J gave up 3 bases; unmatched junction bases: 9. This CDR3 has 15 residues. Written as DNA, the CDR3 is TGTGCCAGCAGCTCGGGGAGACAGGGAAGCTACGAGCAGTACTTC. It translates to CASSSGRQGSYEQYF.

The chain recombines TRBV19 with TRBJ2-7; TRBD1 matches at 10 bases. V dropped 3 bases and J dropped 4; count of bases not matched to a gene: 6. Germline lookup yields CDR1 LNHDA and CDR2 SQIVND (reference sequence). The CDR3 runs 15 residues. The CDR3 DNA sequence: TGTGCCAGTAGTATGGACGACAGGGGGCTGTACGAGCAGTACTTC. It encodes CASSMDDRGLYEQYF.

CDR3 DNA sequence: TGCAGCGCTCGTAGCGGGAGCTTGCCCTACGAGCAGTACTTC. This gives the protein CSARSGSLPYEQYF. The chain joins TRBV29-1 to TRBJ2-7, with 9 bases lining up with TRBD2. The CDR3 totals 14 residues. The V gene's germline CDR1 is SQVTM and CDR2 ANQGSEA. The trim removed 7 bases at V and 2 bases at J, leaving 9 bases unmatched.

This clone was recorded once. The chain recombines TRBV11-2 with TRBJ2-7; 8 bases align to TRBD2. J lost 4 bases, V lost 3 bases, and 8 bases had no gene match. The CDR3 extends over 15 amino acids. CDR1 is SGHAT and CDR2 is FQNNGV in the germline V gene. CDR3: CASSLKSSGGYEQYF. The CDR3 region has the DNA TGTGCCAGCAGCTTGAAGTCGAGCGGGGGTTACGAGCAGTACTTC.

The J gene is TRBJ2-7, the V gene TRBV21-1; the listed D gene, TRBD2, was not tested against the DNA. TRBV21-1 is a pseudogene. There are 17 residues in the CDR3. CDR3 loop: CASSKVTKLLAYYEQYF. CDR3 nucleotide sequence: TGTGCCAGCAGCAAAGTAACCAAGTTACTAGCCTACTACGAGCAGTACTTC.